What follows is one T cell receptor (beta chain) and its context. Trimming took 3 bases from V and 7 from J; bases not matched to a gene: 16. Germline V lookup: CDR1 LNHDA, CDR2 SQIVND (reference sequence). This CDR3 is built from 18 residues. Per the original methods: For the immunoSEQ data, sequences were junction-only without quality scores, so filtering differed. Clones were sequenced by immunoSEQ multiplex PCR, and TCRdb holds only the in-frame ones, with some missing. V, J and clone size are taken as reported in that table, and D and trimming were inferred from the DNA itself. The sample carries 950,000 to 1,200,000 clones, roughly 80% recorded once. The data were obtained in a study of shared clonotypes between healthy human individuals.

The sequence was collected from a man aged 18 to 30 in good health. Some clones in this sample may be carry-over from other donors' samples. This chain joins TRBV19 and TRBJ2-1; TRBD1 matches at 9 bases. Sequenced material: memory CD4+ T cells from PBMCs. Subset denoted: CD45RA-negative fraction. CDR3 sequence: CASSIRQRGTGWGNEQFF. CDR3 bases: TGTGCCAGTAGTATTCGTCAACGCGGGACAGGGTGGGGTAATGAGCAGTTCTTC.